This T cell receptor beta chain came from a study of Graves' ophthalmopathy and Graves' hyperthyroidism. Study overall: Hyperthyroidism qualified as stable when ophthalmopathy did not develop within 18 months of follow-up. Study results and limitations: For predicting ophthalmopathy progression, the model had 70.59% sensitivity and 72% to 85% specificity. Separation of ophthalmopathy from stable hyperthyroidism was achieved by a 13-signature model, at about 91% sensitivity and 81.08% specificity.

Amplification of TCR beta CDR3 regions used RNA transcripts. The library came from an HTBI-primed first-round RT-PCR and a second-round multiplex PCR. TCRdb independently ran MiXCR on the multiplex PCR reads; one entry per CDR3 protein. This sample has a few hundred thousand distinct CDR3 sequences; about 40% occur once, and the top ten carry around 4%. From germline, CDR1 is DFQATT and CDR2 SNEGSKA (reference sequence). The CDR3 sequence is 15 residues long. The V end was cut by 0 bases, the J end by 1 base, with 12 bases between. Establishment of the diagnosis relied upon clinical symptoms, serum thyroxine, TRAb, thyroid ultrasound and orbital computed tomography. With respect to this clonotype: The antigen is undetermined.

The TCR sequence derives from an adult man with Graves' hyperthyroidism. The chain employs TRBV20-1 and TRBJ2-5; D is possibly TRBD1 or TRBD2 (6 bases each). The sequenced sample consisted of peripheral blood or thyroid tissue (not recorded which). CDR3 in DNA: TGCAGTGCTAGAGATGGTAGGGGGGTCCAAGAGACCCAGTACTTC. Residues: CSARDGRGVQETQYF.